This TCR beta chain was recovered during a study of T-cell memory formation after mild COVID-19. Study summary: Clustering of TCRs was largely donor specific.

In germline, CDR1 is LGHNA, CDR2 YSLEER. Trimming took off 4 bases at V and 11 bases at J, with 17 bases between the two ends. The CDR3 loop spans 13 amino acids. TCRdb redid the calling of the 5' RACE reads with MiXCR, one entry per CDR3 protein. Counted here are 300,000 to 350,000 distinct CDR3 sequences, approximately 20% occurring once; the ten biggest clones make up 20% to 25%. Study conclusions and caveats: Clones contracting over day 15 to 85 were CD4/CD8 balanced, with later expanders leaning CD4+.

Concerning this clonotype: What it binds is not known.

Sequenced input: PBMCs or a T cell subset sorted from them (not recorded which). The TCR comes from a man aged 18-30 years who had mild COVID-19 (a few samples of this study predate the infection). Cell type and time point are not known. The chain combines TRBV4-3 with TRBJ1-1; D gene unclear. The CDR3: CASSPFTLTGAFF. The CDR3 nucleotides read TGCGCCAGCAGCCCGTTCACTCTAACTGGGGCTTTCTTT.